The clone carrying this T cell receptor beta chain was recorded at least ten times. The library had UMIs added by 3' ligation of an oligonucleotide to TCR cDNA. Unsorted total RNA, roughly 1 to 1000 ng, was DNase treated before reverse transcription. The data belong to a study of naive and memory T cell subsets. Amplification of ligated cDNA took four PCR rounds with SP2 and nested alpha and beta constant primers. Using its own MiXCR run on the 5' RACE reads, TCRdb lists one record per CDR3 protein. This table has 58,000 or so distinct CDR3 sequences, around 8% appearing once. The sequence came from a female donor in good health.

The CDR3 sequence is CASSLADQPQHF. The CDR3 region has the DNA TGTGCCAGCAGCTTAGCAGATCAGCCCCAGCATTTT. V gene TRBV7-3 combines with J gene TRBJ1-5; D gene uncertain. The CDR3 is 12 residues long. V lost 2 bases and J 5 bases, leaving 4 bases between the germline ends. The germline CDR1 and CDR2 sequences are SGHTA and FQGTGA. Full variable domain (outside the CDR3, taken from reference TRBV7-3 and TRBJ1-5): GAGVSQTPSNKVTEKGKYVELRCDPISGHTALYWYRQSLGQGPEFLIYFQGTGAADDSGLPNDRFFAVRPEGSVSTLKIQRTERGDSAVYLCASSLADQPQHFGDGTRLSIL.